What follows is one TCR beta chain and its context. Its target is unknown. This sample is part of a study of long-term antiretroviral therapy in people with HIV. Overall study results and limits: Nothing was known about ART adherence, viral resistance or changes in therapy.

Version v3.0 of the immunoSEQ assay was performed at survey level. Data came from immunoSEQ multiplex PCR; TCRdb stores just in-frame clones and leaves some out. The repertoire consists of 2,500 to 3,000 clones, with 70% to 80% occurring once and the leading ten covering about 9.2%. J was trimmed by 2 bases and V by 6 bases; bases with no gene match: 4. CDR3 length: 14 amino acids. Germline-derived CDR1 and CDR2 are MNHEY and SVGAGI. This receptor was obtained from a woman aged 40 to 50 with HIV. Sample: unsorted PBMCs, taken 0.4 years before starting antiretroviral therapy. The chain links TRBV6-5 to TRBJ2-1, with 7 bases matching TRBD2. CDR3 sequence: CASSLTSTYNEQFF. DNA of the CDR3: TGTGCCAGCAGCCTGACTAGCACCTACAATGAGCAGTTCTTC.